Each of the 7 T cell receptor beta chains below was sequenced from the same sample in a study of CD8 T cells in Susac syndrome. It was with random hexamers that 0.5 to 1 ug RNA was reverse transcribed. TCRdb re-derived calls from the immunoSEQ multiplex PCR reads in MiXCR, one entry per CDR3 protein. The profile covers some 200,000 distinct CDR3 sequences, with roughly 95% appearing a single time and 0.098% taken by the ten largest. Sample: CD4+ T cells from PBMCs. The receptor source for this set is a human donor with Susac syndrome.

The V gene is TRBV7-3, the J gene TRBJ2-1; D not certain. The germline V gene encodes CDR1 SGHTA and CDR2 FQGTGA. This CDR3 comprises 13 residues. V was shortened by 4 bases and J by 5 bases, with 9 bases between the two germline ends. The CDR3 here is CASSSGPNNEQFF. The CDR3 nucleotides are TGTGCCAGCAGCTCCGGACCCAACAATGAGCAGTTCTTC.

This sequence joins TRBV4-1 and TRBJ2-5; no clear D. V lost 0 bases, J lost 3 bases, and 2 bases lay in between. In germline, CDR1 is MGHRA, CDR2 YSYEKL. CDR3 length: 12 amino acids. The CDR3 bases are TGCGCCAGCAGCCAAGATGAAGAGACCCAGTACTTC. It specifies CASSQDEETQYF.

The chain recombines TRBV2 with TRBJ2-2; 10 positions match TRBD1. The CDR3 length is 14 residues. Unmatched junction bases numbered 5, after V lost 6 bases and J lost 7 bases. Per germline, CDR1 SNHLY and CDR2 FYNNEI. CDR3 nucleotides: TGTGCCAGCAGCGGGGACAGGGGCAGCGGGGAGCTGTTTTTT. This encodes CASSGDRGSGELFF.

The chain employs TRBV5-1 and TRBJ1-1; D is possibly TRBD1 (5 bases). Trimming pared 4 bases from V and 1 base from J, leaving 14 bases between. Germline assignment: CDR1 SGHRS and CDR2 YFSETQ. This CDR3 has 15 amino acids. The CDR3 loop is CASSPSTVQNTEAFF. The CDR3 bases are TGCGCCAGCAGCCCCTCGACAGTACAGAACACTGAAGCTTTCTTT.

The chain carries TRBV24-1 and TRBJ2-1, with D unclear. Germline V gives CDR1 KGHDR, CDR2 SFDVKD. The ends were cut back, 8 bases at V and 0 bases at J, with 10 bases in the middle. This CDR3 is built from 14 residues. In DNA, the CDR3 is TGTGCCACCAACGGCCGCTGCTCCTACAATGAGCAGTTCTTC. It codes for CATNGRCSYNEQFF.

The rearrangement joins TRBV6-5 to TRBJ1-4; maybe TRBD1 (5 bases). The germline V gene encodes CDR1 MNHEY and CDR2 SVGAGI. Trimming left V 11 bases short and J 5 bases short, with 15 bases between. CDR3 length: 13 amino acids. The CDR3 nucleotides read TGTGCCCCGTCGACAGCGAAGAATGAAAAACTGTTTTTT. Translating it yields CAPSTAKNEKLFF.

The rearrangement uses TRBV7-3 and TRBJ2-3; D may be TRBD2 (6 bases). V lost 6 bases and J lost 1, with 11 bases in between. This CDR3 is 14 amino acids long. Germline V lookup: CDR1 SGHTA, CDR2 FQGTGA. In nucleotides, the CDR3 is TGTGCCAGCAGGTCAGCGGGTCGCACAGATACGCAGTATTTT. Residues: CASRSAGRTDTQYF.